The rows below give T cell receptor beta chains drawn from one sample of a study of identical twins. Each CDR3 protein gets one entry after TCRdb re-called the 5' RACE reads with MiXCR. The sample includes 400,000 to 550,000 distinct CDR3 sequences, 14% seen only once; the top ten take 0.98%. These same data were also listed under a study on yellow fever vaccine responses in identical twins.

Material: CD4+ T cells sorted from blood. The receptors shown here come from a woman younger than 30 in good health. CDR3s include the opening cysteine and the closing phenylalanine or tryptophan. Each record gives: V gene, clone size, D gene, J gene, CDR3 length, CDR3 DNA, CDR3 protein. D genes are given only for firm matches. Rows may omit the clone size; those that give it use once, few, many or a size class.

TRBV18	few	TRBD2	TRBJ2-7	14	TGTGCCAGCTCACCCCTAGCGGACCACTACGAGCAGTACTTC	CASSPLADHYEQYF
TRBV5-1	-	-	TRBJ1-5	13	TGCGCCAGCAGCTTGGACGGTGGGCAGCCCCAGCATTTT	CASSLDGGQPQHF
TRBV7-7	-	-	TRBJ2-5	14	TGTGCTAGCAGCTTGGCAGACAGGCGGGAGACCCAGTACTTC	CASSLADRRETQYF
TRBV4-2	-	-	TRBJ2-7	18	TGTGCCAGCAGCCAAGATCTCCTTGGGACCACGGGCTCCTACGAGCAGTACTTC	CASSQDLLGTTGSYEQYF
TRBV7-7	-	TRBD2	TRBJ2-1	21	TGTGCCAGCAGCTCATTGTGGGACAGACCCGGGACTAGCGGGAGGGCATATGAGCAGTTCTTC	CASSSLWDRPGTSGRAYEQFF
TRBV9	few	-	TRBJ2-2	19	TGTGCCAGCAGCGCCACACAGTCGTCCGGAACAGTTTTTACCGGGGAGCTGTTTTTT	CASSATQSSGTVFTGELFF
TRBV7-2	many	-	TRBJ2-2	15	TGTGCCAGCAGCCAGAGGGGTGAGAACACCGGGGAGCTGTTTTTT	CASSQRGENTGELFF
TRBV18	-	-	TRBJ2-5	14	TGTGCCAGCTCACCAATTGACAGAGAAGAGACCCAGTACTTC	CASSPIDREETQYF
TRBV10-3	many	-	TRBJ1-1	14	TGTGCCATCAGTGTTTCCGGAGCCAACACTGAAGCTTTCTTT	CAISVSGANTEAFF
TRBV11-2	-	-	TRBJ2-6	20	TGTGCCAGCAGCTTCGGGGCTTACAGGGGAGGTAGCTCTGGGGCCAACGTCCTGACTTTC	CASSFGAYRGGSSGANVLTF
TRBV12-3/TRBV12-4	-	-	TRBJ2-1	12	TGTGCCAGCAGCCCCGGTACCAGGGGGCAGTTCTTC	CASSPGTRGQFF
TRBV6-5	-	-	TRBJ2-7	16	TGTGCCAGCAGTTATAGGAGCGTACGGGCCGGGGACGAGCAGTACTTC	CASSYRSVRAGDEQYF
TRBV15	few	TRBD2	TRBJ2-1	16	TGTGCCACCAGCAGAAAAACTAGCGGGGGTATTAATGAGCAGTTCTTC	CATSRKTSGGINEQFF
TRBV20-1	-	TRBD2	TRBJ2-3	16	TGCAGTGCTAGCATCTTGGCGGGGGGGCCCGTAAATACGCAGTATTTT	CSASILAGGPVNTQYF
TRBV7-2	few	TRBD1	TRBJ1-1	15	TGTGCCAGCAGCGGCAGGGGGCGCGGGGGGACTGAAGCTTTCTTT	CASSGRGRGGTEAFF